The entry that follows covers one T cell receptor beta chain sequence. The target antigen is unknown. Germline assignment: CDR1 SGHAT and CDR2 FQNNGV. The V gene lost 1 base and the J gene lost 1 base, with 9 bases spanning the gap. The CDR3 runs 15 residues. PCR was performed using 60 Vbeta and 13 Jbeta primers. Measured with immunoSEQ multiplex PCR; TCRdb has only the in-frame clones, and not every one. The table records some 110,000 clones, around 86% of them present only once. The sample comes from a study of cytomegalovirus exposure and HLA in healthy donors. On the study more broadly: For the approximately 400 genotyped donors, roughly 80% fell within the Caucasian-associated ancestry cluster.

Overall study findings and caveats: Under in vitro conditions, a few CMV-associated chains were confirmed as specific for CMV antigens.

The chain combines TRBV11-2 with TRBJ2-3, with D hard to call. Sequences were obtained from PBMCs. This TCR came from a man under 40 in good health and CMV-seronegative. The CDR3: CASSLGTAGTDTQYF. Here the CDR3 DNA reads TGTGCCAGCAGCTTAGGTACAGCAGGCACAGATACGCAGTATTTT.